This T cell receptor (beta chain) was captured in a study of blood T cell repertoires in COVID-19. Study summary: PBMCs, B-cell-depleted T cells, or T cells provided the cDNA or gDNA that made up the material.

Participants were aged roughly 18 to 90 years, lived in about 26 US areas, and enrolled virtually. Cohort allocation depended upon clinical history that participants reported. In the source study's methods: Amplification of reference gene primers provided the estimated nucleated cell counts. Sequencing used immunoSEQ multiplex PCR; TCRdb keeps in-frame clones, though not all of them. D and trimming come from the DNA, and the V and J calls and clone size come from that table. This table holds hundreds of thousands of clones, 70% to 90% found once. The CDR3 spans 12 residues. Sequences were obtained from PBMCs or T cells enriched from blood (not recorded which). The sequence came from a woman aged 60 to 75 who had recovered from COVID-19. The chain has TRBV21-1 and TRBJ1-5. TRBV21-1 has pseudogene status. The CDR3 here is CASSKSKPPQHF. CDR3 DNA: TGTGCCAGCAGCAAATCCAAGCCGCCCCAGCATTTT.